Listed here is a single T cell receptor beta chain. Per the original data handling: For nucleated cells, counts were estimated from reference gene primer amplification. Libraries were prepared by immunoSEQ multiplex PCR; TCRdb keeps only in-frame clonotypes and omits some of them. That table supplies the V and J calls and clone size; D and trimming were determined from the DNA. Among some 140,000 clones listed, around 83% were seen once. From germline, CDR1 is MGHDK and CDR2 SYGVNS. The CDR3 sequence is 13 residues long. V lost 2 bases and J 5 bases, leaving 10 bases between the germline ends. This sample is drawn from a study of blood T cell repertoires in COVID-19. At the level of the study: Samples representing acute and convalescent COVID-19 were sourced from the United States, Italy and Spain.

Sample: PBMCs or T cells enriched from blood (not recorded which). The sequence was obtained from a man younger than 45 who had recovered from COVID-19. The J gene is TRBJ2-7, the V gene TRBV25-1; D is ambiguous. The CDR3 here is CASSEDEVHEQYF. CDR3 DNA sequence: TGTGCCAGCAGTGAAGACGAGGTTCACGAGCAGTACTTC.